This TCR beta chain came from a study of blood T cell repertoires in COVID-19. Across the whole study: The United States, Italy and Spain provided the acute and convalescent COVID-19 samples. T cells, B-cell-depleted T cells, or PBMCs supplied cDNA or gDNA.

The CDR3 runs 16 residues. Per the germline V gene, CDR1 is SGHKS and CDR2 is YYEKEE (reference sequence). V lost 1 base and J 0 bases, leaving 12 bases between the germline ends. Original analysis: How many nucleated cells were present was estimated from reference gene primer amplification. TCRdb keeps only in-frame clones here, not all; method: immunoSEQ multiplex PCR. V and J calls and clone size are those listed in that table; D and trimming were worked out from the DNA. The data show about 230,000 clones, with 70% to 90% seen just once and approximately 2.6% held by the top ten. This clone has a handful of counts.

V gene TRBV5-5 combines with J gene TRBJ2-3, with D perhaps TRBD1 (6 bases). Material for sequencing was peripheral blood. The TCR originated in a woman in her seventies with active or convalescent COVID-19. The CDR3 loop reads CASSLSGTFSTDTQYF. The CDR3 nucleotides read TGTGCCAGCAGCTTGAGTGGGACATTTAGCACAGATACGCAGTATTTT.